These 26 T cell receptor beta chains share one sample of origin, sequenced in a study of T cells in Graves' hyperthyroidism and ophthalmopathy. Using RNA transcripts as the source, TCR beta CDR3 regions were amplified. HTBI primers were the set used in a first-round RT-PCR of the TCR CDR3. From the multiplex PCR reads, TCRdb called clonotypes with MiXCR, one entry per CDR3 protein. Of 600,000 or so distinct CDR3 sequences in the sample, roughly 17% are singletons; the top ten hold 3% to 4.5%. Sequences were obtained from blood. Receptors were obtained from a woman aged 25 to 39 with Graves' hyperthyroidism.

There are many counts of this clonotype. The rearrangement links TRBV18 to TRBJ2-7; the D is unclear. The V and J ends lost 2 bases and 7 bases respectively, with 3 bases between them. The CDR3 contains 10 residues. Germline V gene sequence: CDR1 KGHSH, CDR2 LQKENI. The CDR3 reads CASSPKEQYF. In DNA form, the CDR3 reads TGTGCCAGCTCACCAAAGGAGCAGTACTTC.

This clonotype was observed a few times. The gene calls are TRBV5-1 and TRBJ1-6; perhaps TRBD1 as D (5 bases). V lost 0 bases and J lost 5, with 9 bases in between. Germline V gene sequence: CDR1 SGHRS, CDR2 YFSETQ. The length of the CDR3 is 15 residues. For the CDR3, the DNA is TGCGCCAGCAGCTTGGAGACAGCGGATAATTCACCCCTCCACTTT. Protein sequence: CASSLETADNSPLHF.

The J gene is TRBJ1-6, the V gene TRBV30, with D possibly TRBD1 on 5 matching bases. The CDR3 spans 13 residues. CDR1 is GTSNPN and CDR2 is SVGIG in the germline V gene (reference sequence). Trimming shortened V by 2 bases and J by 7 bases, and 9 bases separated the two germline ends. The CDR3 spells CAWSQGRNSPLHF. The CDR3 DNA sequence: TGTGCCTGGAGTCAGGGCCGAAATTCACCCCTCCACTTT.

The chain uses TRBV7-9 and TRBJ2-1, with D perhaps TRBD1 or TRBD2 (6 bases each). Germline CDR1 and CDR2: SEHNR and FQNEAQ (reference sequence). V was shortened by 8 bases and J by 4 bases, with 18 bases between the two germline ends. The CDR3 is 15 amino acids. The CDR3 DNA sequence: TGTGCCAGCGAACCGCCGGGGGCGGCGTACAATGAGCAGTTCTTC. It specifies CASEPPGAAYNEQFF.

At least ten counts were recorded for this clonotype. The chain carries TRBV28 and TRBJ1-5; 7 bases are a match to TRBD1. The germline CDR1 and CDR2 sequences are MDHEN and SYDVKM. The CDR3 is 18 residues long. Trimming at V came to 5 bases and at J to 0 bases, leaving 13 bases not matched to a gene. In DNA form, the CDR3 reads TGTGCCAGCAGTACTTGGACTCACAGGGGCAATAGCAATCAGCCCCAGCATTTT. It specifies CASSTWTHRGNSNQPQHF.

Many counts were recorded for this clonotype. The chain employs TRBV20-1 and TRBJ1-1; D gene ambiguous. The germline gives CDR1 DFQATT, CDR2 SNEGSKA (reference sequence). V dropped 5 bases and J dropped 1 base, with 11 bases sitting between them. This CDR3 has 13 residues. The CDR3 spells CSAPDRRNTEAFF. CDR3 nucleotide sequence: TGCAGTGCTCCGGATCGGAGGAACACTGAAGCTTTCTTT.

This clonotype was seen a few times. V and J are TRBV5-5 and TRBJ2-3, with D possibly called TRBD1 or TRBD2 (5 bases each). The CDR3 runs 15 residues. Trimming took 7 bases from V and 3 from J, leaving 18 bases between them. The germline CDR1 and CDR2 sequences are SGHKS and YYEKEE (reference sequence). CDR3 loop: CASFTQGWGTDTQYF. The CDR3 DNA reads TGTGCCAGCTTCACTCAGGGATGGGGGACAGATACGCAGTATTTT. The whole variable domain, remainder taken from reference TRBV5-5 and TRBJ2-3, is DAGVTQSPTHLIKTRGQQVTLRCSPISGHKSVSWYQQVLGQGPQFIFQYYEKEERGRGNFPDRFSARQFPNYSSELNVNALLLGDSALYLCASFTQGWGTDTQYFGPGTRLTVL.

This chain connects TRBV20-1 to TRBJ2-1; D is tentatively TRBD1 or TRBD2 (5 bases each). Germline CDR1 DFQATT, CDR2 SNEGSKA (reference sequence). The ends were cut back, 3 bases at V and 4 bases at J, with 16 bases in the middle. The CDR3 spans 15 residues. CDR3 DNA: TGCAGTGCTAGTTCGGGACGGAAAGGTTACAATGAGCAGTTCTTC. Translation: CSASSGRKGYNEQFF.

This clonotype has only a few counts. The chain recombines TRBV10-3 with TRBJ2-7, with D perhaps TRBD2 (6 bases). The V and J ends lost 5 bases and 6 bases respectively, with 17 bases between them. There are 14 residues in the CDR3. Looked up from germline, CDR1 is ENHRY and CDR2 is SYGVKD. The CDR3 region is CAISTRDSEGEQYF. The CDR3 nucleotides read TGTGCCATCAGTACCAGGGACTCCGAGGGCGAGCAGTACTTC.

The CDR3 DNA reads TGTGCCAGCAGCGGCCAGTTAAACAATGAGCAGTTCTTC. Translation: CASSGQLNNEQFF. The J gene is TRBJ2-1, the V gene TRBV6-1; D is unresolved. This CDR3 region has 13 residues. Germline CDR1 reads MNHNS; CDR2 reads SASEGT. V was cut by 6 bases and J by 5 bases, with 11 bases left in between.

This clonotype occurred many times. The chain combines TRBV7-2 with TRBJ2-1; a possible D gene is TRBD1 (5 bases). V gave up 3 bases and J gave up 0 bases, with 12 bases separating them. The CDR3 totals 16 residues. Germline CDR1 SGHTA, CDR2 FQGNSA. The CDR3 loop is CASSFRGWSSYNEQFF. The DNA for the CDR3 is TGTGCCAGCAGCTTTAGGGGTTGGAGCTCCTACAATGAGCAGTTCTTC.

This clonotype was recorded many times. The chain combines TRBV20-1 with TRBJ2-7, with a tentative D call TRBD2 (5 bases). The V gene lost 3 bases and the J gene lost 0 bases, with 9 bases spanning the gap. CDR1 DFQATT and CDR2 SNEGSKA come from the germline V gene (reference sequence). CDR3 length: 13 residues. CDR3 DNA sequence: TGCAGTGCTAGCAGCGGAGACTCCTACGAGCAGTACTTC. Its protein product is CSASSGDSYEQYF.

This clonotype was seen many times. The CDR3 is CASSLDGTGVGGELFF. DNA for the CDR3: TGTGCCAGCAGTTTAGACGGGACAGGGGTCGGCGGGGAGCTGTTTTTT. The V and J genes are TRBV12-3 or TRBV12-4 and TRBJ2-2, with 10 nucleotides matching TRBD1. This CDR3 has 16 amino acids. Trimming removed 1 base from V and 7 bases from J; junction bases left unmatched: 6.

This clonotype was observed at least ten times. This chain links TRBV2 with TRBJ2-7; the match to TRBD1 covers 10 bases. J was trimmed by 3 bases and V by 10 bases; bases with no gene match: 12. The CDR3 is made up of 15 amino acids. Germline assignment: CDR1 SNHLY and CDR2 FYNNEI. The CDR3 sequence is CAKTTGGGKSYEQYF. The CDR3 region has the DNA TGTGCCAAAACGACAGGGGGCGGAAAAAGCTACGAGCAGTACTTC.

This clonotype showed up just a few times. The chain couples TRBV25-1 to TRBJ2-2, with D maybe TRBD2 (6 bases). Deletions cut 1 base from V and 5 bases from J, with 23 bases between. This CDR3 has 19 residues. Germline values: CDR1 MGHDK, CDR2 SYGVNS. The CDR3 here is CASSESGLGSYVGTGELFF. CDR3 DNA sequence: TGTGCCAGCAGTGAATCGGGACTGGGGAGTTACGTTGGGACCGGGGAGCTGTTTTTT.

There are many counts of this clonotype. The genes are TRBV12-3 or TRBV12-4 and TRBJ1-4, with D unclear. V lost 5 bases, J lost 4 bases, and 11 bases lay in between. This CDR3 has 14 residues. CDR3 sequence (DNA): TGTGCCAGCAGTCCGGGCCGCCTTAATGAAAAACTGTTTTTT. The encoded protein is CASSPGRLNEKLFF.

In this sample, this clonotype turned up many times. The chain recombines TRBV27 with TRBJ2-7, with D uncertain. CDR3 length: 13 residues. The V end lost 2 bases, the J end lost 3 bases, and 8 bases lay between the germline ends. CDR1 is MNHEY and CDR2 is SMNVEV in the germline V gene (reference sequence). In DNA form, the CDR3 reads TGTGCCAGCAGTTTAGGCCAGGTCTACGAGCAGTACTTC. It translates to CASSLGQVYEQYF.

This clonotype was observed a few times. V is TRBV13 and J is TRBJ2-3; D gene unclear. V was clipped by 3 bases and J by 2 bases, with 9 bases between them. This CDR3 has 14 amino acids. In germline, CDR1 is PRHDT, CDR2 FYEKMQ (reference sequence). CDR3 coding DNA: TGTGCCAGCAGCTTCTTGGATTACACAGATACGCAGTATTTT. This gives the protein CASSFLDYTDTQYF.

The chain uses TRBV15 and TRBJ1-5, with 8 bases fitting TRBD1. V shed 3 bases, J shed 0 bases, and the junction held 1 base outside the gene matches. Looked up from germline, CDR1 is LNHNV and CDR2 is YYDKDF (reference sequence). The CDR3 extends over 15 amino acids. The CDR3 DNA sequence: TGTGCCACCAGCAGGGACAGGGTTAGCAATCAGCCCCAGCATTTT. Translated, it gives CATSRDRVSNQPQHF.

This clonotype was detected many times. V gene TRBV28 combines with J gene TRBJ1-4, with TRBD1 matching over 7 bases. The CDR3 spans 13 residues. The germline gives CDR1 MDHEN, CDR2 SYDVKM. V lost 2 bases to trimming and J lost 8 bases; unmatched junction nucleotides: 2. CDR3 amino acids: CASSLLRGEKLFF. In nucleotides, the CDR3 is TGTGCCAGCAGTTTACTCAGGGGGGAAAAACTGTTTTTT.

This clonotype appeared many times. This rearrangement joins TRBV10-3 to TRBJ1-1, with D perhaps matching TRBD1 (5 bases). Deletions cut 6 bases from V and 5 bases from J, with 10 bases between. The CDR3 has 12 amino acids. Germline V CDR1 and CDR2: ENHRY, SYGVKD. The CDR3 here is CAIRTQGTEAFF. Written as DNA, the CDR3 is TGTGCCATCAGAACCCAGGGTACTGAAGCTTTCTTT.

The genes are TRBV5-1 and TRBJ2-5, with TRBD2 identical over 9 bases. Germline V CDR1 and CDR2: SGHRS, YFSETQ. With 5 bases clipped from V and 3 bases from J, the junction kept 5 bases outside the gene matches. This CDR3 spans 14 amino acids. As DNA, the CDR3 is TGCGCCAGCAGACCCCTAGCGGGAAAAGAGACCCAGTACTTC. Its translation: CASRPLAGKETQYF.

This clonotype was detected ten times or more. The chain recombines TRBV12-3 or TRBV12-4 with TRBJ1-1; D remains ambiguous. The CDR3 extends over 14 amino acids. V was cut by 0 bases and J by 1 base, with 6 bases left in between. In DNA, the CDR3 is TGTGCCAGCAGTTTAGCTCGACAGAACACTGAAGCTTTCTTT. Translation: CASSLARQNTEAFF.

This clonotype was counted once. A clone one base away is much larger, so this may be a read error. CDR3 DNA: TGCAGCACCTGGGAGGGGACTAGGGCCGGTGAGCAGTTCTTC. Amino acids: CSTWEGTRAGEQFF. V is TRBV29-1 and J is TRBJ2-1; 8 bases map to TRBD2. In germline, CDR1 is SQVTM, CDR2 ANQGSEA. This CDR3 is built from 14 residues. The J segment lost 9 bases and the V segment lost 8 bases, leaving 15 bases of the junction unmatched.

This clonotype was observed many times. This chain links TRBV5-1 with TRBJ2-1, with D hard to call. Germline V gives CDR1 SGHRS, CDR2 YFSETQ. The CDR3 has 14 residues. Deletions cut 4 bases from V and 1 base from J, with 9 bases between. DNA of the CDR3: TGCGCCAGCAGCCCCCCTCGGTCCTACAATGAGCAGTTCTTC. As protein: CASSPPRSYNEQFF.

The chain joins TRBV3-1 to TRBJ2-7, with D possibly TRBD1 on 6 matching bases. The V end was cut by 4 bases, the J end by 5 bases, with 27 bases between. The CDR3 loop spans 18 amino acids. CDR1 is LGHDT and CDR2 is YNNKEL in the germline V gene (reference sequence). Written as DNA, the CDR3 is TGTGCCAGCAGCCCTAGACCTCCGGGACACCTGATCGGCCACGAGCAGTACTTC. It specifies CASSPRPPGHLIGHEQYF.